Shown below are 32 T cell receptor beta chains from a single sample sequenced in a study of blood T cell repertoires in COVID-19. Profiling relied on immunoSEQ multiplex PCR, and the TCRdb table lists in-frame clones only, not all of them. The sample holds about 290,000 clones; around four fifths are singletons and the top ten take around 4%. The sequencing input was peripheral blood. The receptor source for this set is a woman in her 50s with active or convalescent COVID-19.

V and J are TRBV29-1 and TRBJ1-2; 9 bases are shared with TRBD1. The CDR3 spans 16 residues. J lost 4 bases, V lost 5 bases, and 14 bases had no gene match. Per germline, CDR1 SQVTM and CDR2 ANQGSEA. The CDR3 coding sequence is TGCAGCGTTTCGGGGACAGGGAGAGGCTTTGGCTATGGCTACACCTTC. This sequence encodes CSVSGTGRGFGYGYTF.

The chain recombines TRBV15 with TRBJ2-5; TRBD1 matches at 8 bases. Trimming took 0 bases from V and 2 from J; bases not matched to a gene: 2. This CDR3 has 15 residues. From germline, CDR1 is LNHNV and CDR2 YYDKDF (reference sequence). CDR3 sequence reads: CATSRDGTGQETQYF. The CDR3 bases are TGTGCCACCAGCAGAGATGGGACAGGACAAGAGACCCAGTACTTC.

To note about this clone: Other DNA sequences of this sample code for an identical CDR3. V and J are TRBV27 and TRBJ2-7; D perhaps matches TRBD2 (5 bases). The CDR3 runs to 14 residues. Germline V gives CDR1 MNHEY, CDR2 SMNVEV (reference sequence). Trimming pared 0 bases from V and 1 base from J, leaving 7 bases between. CDR3: CASSLSRDSYEQYF. The CDR3 DNA follows: TGTGCCAGCAGTTTATCGAGGGATTCCTACGAGCAGTACTTC.

The rearrangement uses TRBV6-6 and TRBJ2-3, with TRBD2 matching 13 bases. The germline CDR1 and CDR2 sequences are MNHNY and SVGAGI (reference sequence). Unmatched junction bases numbered 11, after V lost 5 bases and J lost 0 bases. This CDR3 has 19 amino acids. The CDR3 coding sequence is TGTGCCAGCAGTCAGTTGGGACTAGCGGGGATGACTAGCACAGATACGCAGTATTTT. This sequence encodes CASSQLGLAGMTSTDTQYF.

The CDR3 protein is CASSLLGAITEAFF. CDR3 DNA: TGTGCCAGCAGTTTACTGGGGGCGATCACTGAAGCTTTCTTT. The chain couples TRBV28 to TRBJ1-1, with D possibly TRBD1 on 6 matching bases. Germline V CDR1 and CDR2: MDHEN, SYDVKM. The CDR3 is made up of 14 amino acids. V lost 2 bases to trimming and J lost 4 bases, with 11 bases between them. Full variable domain (rest looked up from reference TRBV28 and TRBJ1-1): DVKVTQSSRYLVKRTGEKVFLECVQDMDHENMFWYRQDPGLGLRLIYFSYDVKMKEKGDIPEGYSVSREKKERFSLILESASTNQTSMYLCASSLLGAITEAFFGQGTRLTVV.

V usage is TRBV28 and J usage is TRBJ2-7; 9 bases line up with TRBD2. V shed 8 bases and J 3 bases; nucleotides not matched to a gene: 8. CDR1 and CDR2 from the germline V gene are MDHEN and SYDVKM. The CDR3 has 14 amino acids. The CDR3, as DNA: TGTGCCAGCTCGAGGCGGGAGGGCCTCTACGAGCAGTACTTC. Translated: CASSRREGLYEQYF. Full variable domain (rest looked up from reference TRBV28 and TRBJ2-7): DVKVTQSSRYLVKRTGEKVFLECVQDMDHENMFWYRQDPGLGLRLIYFSYDVKMKEKGDIPEGYSVSREKKERFSLILESASTNQTSMYLCASSRREGLYEQYFGPGTRLTVT.

The V and J genes are TRBV12-5 and TRBJ2-1; D is ambiguous. The CDR3 sequence is 13 residues long. The V gene lost 5 bases and the J gene lost 4 bases, with 9 bases spanning the gap. Germline CDR1 LGHNT, CDR2 FRNRAP. CDR3 in amino acids: CASGPSGYNEQFF. The CDR3 region has the DNA TGTGCTAGTGGTCCCTCCGGGTACAATGAGCAGTTCTTC.

This clone was recorded only once. This chain uses TRBV5-1 with TRBJ1-1; D is possibly TRBD1 (5 bases). V dropped 0 bases and J dropped 1 base, with 10 bases sitting between them. The CDR3 has 15 amino acids. Per germline, CDR1 SGHRS and CDR2 YFSETQ. The CDR3 protein is CASSLEGRGNTEAFF. CDR3 nucleotide sequence: TGCGCCAGCAGCTTGGAGGGGCGTGGGAACACTGAAGCTTTCTTT.

The J gene is TRBJ1-2, the V gene TRBV6-5, with D unresolved. Between the trimmed V and J ends, which lost 2 bases and 2 bases, there was a span of 15 bases. This CDR3 is 16 amino acids long. Germline V CDR1 and CDR2: MNHEY, SVGAGI. As DNA, the CDR3 is TGTGCCAGCAGTTACCGGCCGGGAGTGGGAAACTATGGCTACACCTTC. Protein sequence: CASSYRPGVGNYGYTF.

This clone was seen once. This chain uses TRBV5-1 with TRBJ2-1; D is unclear. Germline CDR1 reads SGHRS; CDR2 reads YFSETQ. V lost 0 bases and J lost 7, with 14 bases in between. CDR3 size: 15 residues. The CDR3 here is CASSLVAEVLNEQFF. The DNA of the CDR3 is TGCGCCAGCAGCTTGGTGGCGGAAGTACTGAATGAGCAGTTCTTC.

As concerns this clone: Germline and junction disagree at one end, which may indicate a read error. The chain has TRBV25-1 and TRBJ2-7, with 8 bases fitting TRBD1. This CDR3 has 11 residues. The V gene's germline CDR1 is MGHDK and CDR2 SYGVNS. This chain's CDR3 is CASSEGGQVVF. CDR3 sequence (DNA): TGTGCCAGCAGTGAAGGGGGACAGGTCGTATTC.

The chain has TRBV18 and TRBJ2-7, with 7 bases fitting TRBD1. The junction had 19 bases not matched to a gene; V was cut back by 2 bases and J by 0 bases. CDR3 size: 20 residues. Germline V CDR1 and CDR2: KGHSH, LQKENI. The CDR3 loop is CASSPSGAGGERGSSYEQYF. The CDR3 DNA reads as TGTGCCAGCTCACCATCTGGGGCAGGGGGTGAACGAGGGAGCTCCTACGAGCAGTACTTC.

The chain combines TRBV28 with TRBJ2-4; TRBD1 is a possible D gene (6 bases). The germline V gene has CDR1 MDHEN and CDR2 SYDVKM. V dropped 2 bases and J dropped 4 bases, with 12 bases sitting between them. The CDR3 is 15 amino acids. CDR3 loop: CASSLLGQGKNIQYF. The CDR3, as DNA: TGTGCCAGCAGTTTACTTGGCCAGGGGAAAAACATTCAGTACTTC.

V usage is TRBV9 and J usage is TRBJ1-1; D might be TRBD1 (6 bases). Germline loops: CDR1 SGDLS, CDR2 YYNGEE. The CDR3 spans 16 residues. The germline V and J ends were trimmed by 0 bases and 5 bases, with 17 bases remaining between them. This CDR3 reads CASSVGPLRGGTEAFF. The CDR3 DNA sequence: TGTGCCAGCAGCGTAGGCCCCCTGAGAGGGGGAACTGAAGCTTTCTTT.

The V gene is TRBV19, the J gene TRBJ1-1, with 7 nucleotides matching TRBD1. V gave up 10 bases and J gave up 1 base; unmatched junction bases: 12. The germline CDR1 and CDR2 sequences are LNHDA and SQIVND (reference sequence). CDR3 size: 15 residues. Here the CDR3 DNA reads TGTGCCACCACCCGGGACAGCGGCCCGAACACTGAAGCTTTCTTT. As protein: CATTRDSGPNTEAFF. Using reference TRBV19 and TRBJ1-1 for the parts outside the CDR3, the full variable domain is DGGITQSPKYLFRKEGQNVTLSCEQNLNHDAMYWYRQDPGQGLRLIYYSQIVNDFQKGDIAEGYSVSREKKESFPLTVTSAQKNPTAFYLCATTRDSGPNTEAFFGQGTRLTVV.

This rearrangement joins TRBV10-3 to TRBJ2-7, with 8 bases fitting TRBD2. The CDR3 runs 15 residues. CDR1 and CDR2 (germline): ENHRY, SYGVKD. V shed 3 bases and J 6 bases; nucleotides not matched to a gene: 10. The CDR3 sequence is CAISDIREGPGEQYF. The CDR3 coding sequence is TGTGCCATCAGTGATATCCGGGAGGGCCCAGGCGAGCAGTACTTC.

The chain uses TRBV3-1 (or the pseudogene TRBV3-2) and TRBJ2-3, with D possibly matching TRBD1 (6 bases). Trimming pared 5 bases from V and 14 bases from J, leaving 17 bases between. Germline V gene lookup returns CDR1 LGHDT and CDR2 YNNKEL (reference sequence). There are 12 residues in the CDR3. The CDR3 protein is CASSVGQTMPYF. The CDR3 DNA is TGTGCCAGCAGCGTGGGACAAACAATGCCGTATTTT.

The genes are TRBV2 and TRBJ2-5; 14 nucleotides align to TRBD2. J was trimmed by 5 bases and V by 7 bases; bases with no gene match: 3. Germline assignment: CDR1 SNHLY and CDR2 FYNNEI. The length of the CDR3 is 14 residues. The CDR3 sequence is CASKGTSGSETQYF. CDR3 sequence (DNA): TGTGCCAGCAAAGGGACTAGCGGGAGTGAGACCCAGTACTTC.

The chain employs TRBV28 and TRBJ1-5, with D unresolved. This CDR3 spans 14 amino acids. Germline V gene sequence: CDR1 MDHEN, CDR2 SYDVKM. The V end lost 4 bases, the J end lost 3 bases, and 10 bases lay between the germline ends. The CDR3 coding sequence is TGTGCCAGCAGTTCGGCAGGTTCCAATCAGCCCCAGCATTTT. This codes for CASSSAGSNQPQHF. Combining the CDR3 with reference TRBV28 and TRBJ1-5 gives the whole variable domain DVKVTQSSRYLVKRTGEKVFLECVQDMDHENMFWYRQDPGLGLRLIYFSYDVKMKEKGDIPEGYSVSREKKERFSLILESASTNQTSMYLCASSSAGSNQPQHFGDGTRLSIL.

The chain recombines TRBV7-9 with TRBJ2-1; 7 nucleotides match TRBD1. CDR3 length equals 19 residues. Looked up from germline, CDR1 is SEHNR and CDR2 is FQNEAQ (reference sequence). V shed 3 bases and J 6 bases; nucleotides not matched to a gene: 20. CDR3 sequence: CASSFWTGTGTPRFNEQFF. CDR3 DNA sequence: TGTGCCAGCAGCTTCTGGACAGGAACCGGGACCCCCCGGTTCAATGAGCAGTTCTTC.

The genes are TRBV4-1 and TRBJ1-1; possibly TRBD1 for D (5 bases). V was cut by 1 base and J by 6 bases, with 15 bases left in between. CDR1 is MGHRA and CDR2 is YSYEKL in the germline V gene. The CDR3 is made up of 15 amino acids. In nucleotides, the CDR3 is TGCGCCAGCAGCCAAGGTCCGCGGGGGAGGCCTGAAGCTTTCTTT. Protein: CASSQGPRGRPEAFF.

V usage is TRBV11-3 and J usage is TRBJ2-4; 13 bases are shared with TRBD2. This CDR3 has 15 amino acids. J gave up 4 bases and V 5 bases, and 2 bases lay outside the gene matches. The germline CDR1 and CDR2 sequences are SGHNT and YENEEA. Here the CDR3 reads CASSKGLAGKNIQYF. CDR3 DNA sequence: TGTGCCAGCAGCAAGGGACTAGCGGGGAAAAACATTCAGTACTTC.

This clone was seen just once. V gene TRBV3-1 (or the pseudogene TRBV3-2) combines with J gene TRBJ2-3, with 10 positions matching TRBD2. With 4 bases clipped from V and 0 bases from J, the junction kept 4 bases outside the gene matches. The CDR3 sequence is 16 residues long. CDR1 LGHDT and CDR2 YNNKEL come from the germline V gene (reference sequence). The CDR3 is CASSRGLAASTDTQYF. CDR3 bases: TGTGCCAGCAGCCGTGGACTAGCGGCTAGCACAGATACGCAGTATTTT.

This clone was observed a few times. This chain links TRBV10-3 with TRBJ2-7, with 8 positions matching TRBD2. The CDR3 spans 14 residues. Germline assignment: CDR1 ENHRY and CDR2 SYGVKD. V dropped 6 bases and J dropped 3; count of bases not matched to a gene: 7. The DNA of the CDR3 is TGTGCCATCAGGGGGAGCGGGAGACTCTACGAGCAGTACTTC. It translates to CAIRGSGRLYEQYF.

This chain connects TRBV18 to TRBJ1-1; 10 nucleotides match TRBD1. V shed 3 bases, J shed 2 bases, and the junction held 3 bases outside the gene matches. This CDR3 spans 15 amino acids. CDR1 KGHSH and CDR2 LQKENI come from the germline V gene. The CDR3, as DNA: TGTGCCAGCTCACCCCGGGACAGGGGAAACACTGAAGCTTTCTTT. Translation gives CASSPRDRGNTEAFF.

The chain combines TRBV25-1 with TRBJ1-6; 7 bases are a match to TRBD1. Trimming cost V 4 bases and J 10 bases; bases outside gene matches: 10. Looked up from germline, CDR1 is MGHDK and CDR2 is SYGVNS. The CDR3 length is 15 residues. CDR3 amino acids: CASSGSRGSASPLHF. As DNA, the CDR3 is TGTGCCAGCAGTGGGTCCAGGGGGAGCGCGTCACCCCTCCACTTT.

In this sample, this clone turned up once. J is TRBJ2-4 and V is TRBV19; TRBD1 matches 7 bases. The CDR3 runs 16 residues. The junction had 12 bases not matched to a gene; V was cut back by 6 bases and J by 4 bases. Germline assignment: CDR1 LNHDA and CDR2 SQIVND (reference sequence). CDR3 amino acids: CASRSTSGGTKNIQYF. The CDR3 nucleotides are TGTGCCAGTAGGAGTACGTCAGGGGGTACTAAAAACATTCAGTACTTC.

This clone was seen a few times. V and J are TRBV3-1 (or the pseudogene TRBV3-2) and TRBJ2-1, with TRBD2 matching over 11 bases. V was clipped by 1 base and J by 9 bases; unmatched bases: 20. Germline V CDR1 and CDR2: LGHDT, YNNKEL (reference sequence). The CDR3 runs to 20 residues. DNA for the CDR3: TGTGCCAGCAGCCAAGTCGCTGGACTGACTAGCGGGACCCAGTGGGGTGAGCAGTTCTTC. Translation gives CASSQVAGLTSGTQWGEQFF.

CDR3 sequence (DNA): TGTGCCAGCAGCGCCGACAGCTTTCCCTACGAGCAGTACTTC. Translated, it gives CASSADSFPYEQYF. The chain combines TRBV5-4 with TRBJ2-7, with D possibly being TRBD1 (5 bases). CDR1 and CDR2 (germline): SGHNT, YYREEE (reference sequence). The CDR3 has 14 amino acids. The V and J ends lost 4 bases and 2 bases respectively, with 13 bases between them.

The chain couples TRBV27 to TRBJ2-3, with 9 bases lining up with TRBD1. The germline V gene has CDR1 MNHEY and CDR2 SMNVEV (reference sequence). The CDR3 spans 16 residues. With 5 bases clipped from V and 0 bases from J, the junction kept 6 bases outside the gene matches. CDR3 region: CASSKRTGASTDTQYF. The CDR3 DNA is TGTGCCAGCAGTAAAAGGACAGGGGCGAGCACAGATACGCAGTATTTT.

The chain couples TRBV7-2 to TRBJ2-7; perhaps TRBD2 as D (5 bases). In germline, CDR1 is SGHTA, CDR2 FQGNSA. V gave up 5 bases and J gave up 0 bases, with 17 bases separating them. CDR3 length equals 16 residues. This chain's CDR3 is CASSPPSAEGSYEQYF. The CDR3, as DNA: TGTGCCAGCAGCCCCCCCTCAGCGGAAGGCTCCTACGAGCAGTACTTC.

The genes are TRBV7-9 and TRBJ1-2, with TRBD1 matching 7 bases. Germline-derived CDR1 and CDR2 are SEHNR and FQNEAQ (reference sequence). The J segment lost 2 bases and the V segment lost 3 bases, leaving 9 bases of the junction unmatched. This CDR3 region has 16 residues. In DNA form, the CDR3 reads TGTGCCAGCAGCTTGGCCCAGGGACAGAGAAACTATGGCTACACCTTC. It specifies CASSLAQGQRNYGYTF.